This entry lists 21 T cell receptor beta chains sequenced from one sample in a study of tumor and adjacent non-tumor tissue in lung cancer. TCRbeta libraries were built with three rounds of nested PCR, modified from ARM-PCR. TCRdb analysed the multiplex PCR reads with MiXCR anew, one entry per CDR3 protein. The sample lists around 60,000 distinct CDR3 sequences; more than 55% were seen once. The template was RNA from unsorted bulk tissue. Distant lung tissue was collected more than 3 cm away from the tumor edge. Sequencing was done on a sample of distant non-tumor lung tissue. These receptors were collected from a man aged 65 to 79 with non-small cell lung cancer.

In its sample, this clonotype was seen a few times. A read error may be the cause here, since a much bigger clone is one base away. Lacking the conserved final phenylalanine or tryptophan, this CDR3 likely reflects a read error. The chain has TRBV29-1 and TRBJ2-1; 11 bases are a match to TRBD1. The V gene end was trimmed by 2 bases and the J gene end by 8 bases; junction bases not matched to a gene: 11. This CDR3 has 16 amino acids. Germline assignment: CDR1 SQVTM and CDR2 ANQGSEA. The CDR3 DNA follows: TGCAGCGTTGAAAGGTCCGGACAGGGGGCAGTTGATGAGCAGTTCTTA. This encodes CSVERSGQGAVDEQFL.

The gene calls are TRBV4-2 and TRBJ2-7, with D unclear. The CDR3 runs to 11 residues. CDR1 is LGHNA, CDR2 YNFKEQ, per germline. The chain's CDR3 is CANSHGYEQYF. The DNA for the CDR3 is TGTGCTAACAGCCATGGATACGAGCAGTACTTC.

A remark on this clonotype: A read error is likely, as this CDR3 ends without the conserved phenylalanine or tryptophan. V gene TRBV11-2 combines with J gene TRBJ2-1; D ambiguous. The V end was cut by 1 base, the J end by 6 bases, with 13 bases between. In germline, CDR1 is SGHAT, CDR2 FQNNGV. The CDR3 has 15 residues. CDR3 DNA sequence: TGTGCCAGCAGCTTAGTGACAATCTCTAGCAATGAGCAGTTCTTA. Translating it yields CASSLVTISSNEQFL.

The chain couples TRBV7-9 to TRBJ1-2; TRBD1 might be the D (6 bases). V lost 6 bases and J 6 bases, leaving 23 bases between the germline ends. Germline-derived CDR1 and CDR2 are SEHNR and FQNEAQ (reference sequence). The CDR3 totals 16 residues. CDR3 residues: CASSNRRTASENGYTF. The CDR3 coding sequence is TGTGCCAGCAGTAACAGGAGGACAGCCTCTGAAAATGGCTACACCTTC. The whole variable domain, remainder taken from reference TRBV7-9 and TRBJ1-2, is DTGVSQNPRHKITKRGQNVTFRCDPISEHNRLYWYRQTLGQGPEFLTYFQNEAQLEKSRLLSDRFSAERPKGSFSTLEIQRTEQGDSAMYLCASSNRRTASENGYTFGSGTRLTVV.

This clonotype has ten or more counts. The genes are TRBV4-2 and TRBJ2-3; 9 bases match TRBD1. This CDR3 is built from 16 residues. The germline V gene has CDR1 LGHNA and CDR2 YNFKEQ. J was trimmed by 3 bases and V by 0 bases; bases with no gene match: 4. CDR3 residues: CASSQDQTGGTDTQYF. In DNA form, the CDR3 reads TGTGCCAGCAGCCAAGACCAGACAGGGGGGACAGATACGCAGTATTTT.

The chain is built from TRBV7-9 and TRBJ2-5; 12 positions agree with TRBD1. The CDR3 runs 17 residues. CDR1 SEHNR and CDR2 FQNEAQ come from the germline V gene (reference sequence). The V gene end was trimmed by 5 bases and the J gene end by 6 bases; junction bases not matched to a gene: 13. CDR3 sequence: CASSVIEGTGGRKTQYF. The CDR3 DNA reads TGTGCCAGCAGCGTAATCGAAGGGACAGGGGGCAGGAAGACCCAGTACTTC.

The table lists this clonotype with a few counts. A read error is possible here, since a much larger clone lies one base away. The V call is TRBV12-3 or TRBV12-4, the J call TRBJ2-3; D is possibly TRBD2 (6 bases). This CDR3 is built from 12 residues. V lost 8 bases and J 10 bases, leaving 16 bases between the germline ends. CDR3 bases: TGTGCCAGCGGAGGAGGGAGGCCTCCGCAGTATTTT. It encodes CASGGGRPPQYF.

Regarding this clonotype: A much larger clone differs by one base, so this may be a read error. The CDR3 ends on some other residue instead of the conserved phenylalanine or tryptophan, so this is likely a read error. The rearrangement joins TRBV6-5 to TRBJ2-5, with D perhaps TRBD2 (5 bases). V was cut by 8 bases and J by 2 bases, with 18 bases left in between. The CDR3 is made up of 15 amino acids. CDR1 is MNHEY and CDR2 is SVGAGI in the germline V gene. The CDR3: CASRREGLPQETQYS. In nucleotides, the CDR3 is TGTGCCAGCCGTCGAGAGGGCCTCCCGCAAGAGACCCAGTACTCC.

With regard to this clonotype: Given a much more abundant clone one base away, this may be a read error. The chain links TRBV6-5 to TRBJ2-2; D is uncertain. The CDR3 covers 14 residues. V dropped 2 bases and J dropped 2 bases, with 6 bases sitting between them. Germline lookup yields CDR1 MNHEY and CDR2 SVGAGI. In nucleotides, the CDR3 is TGTGCCAGCAGTTACAGGGCCAACACCGGGGAGCTGTTTTTT. It encodes CASSYRANTGELFF.

Regarding this clonotype: The junction differs from germline at one of its ends, possibly a read error. The chain employs TRBV11-2 and TRBJ2-2; a possible D gene is TRBD1 (6 bases). The CDR3 has 16 amino acids. Looked up from germline, CDR1 is SGHAT and CDR2 is FQNNGV. The CDR3 bases are TGTGCTAGCAGCCTGCAGGGGACGTTCTTCGCCGGGGAGCTGTTTTTT. Amino acids: CASSLQGTFFAGELFF.

This rearrangement joins TRBV12-3 or TRBV12-4 to TRBJ2-7, with D tentatively TRBD1 (5 bases). CDR3 length equals 13 residues. The CDR3 loop is CDNTYSREDEQYF. The CDR3 DNA is TGTGACAACACCTACTCCAGGGAAGACGAGCAGTACTTC.

The sample holds a few counts of this clonotype. Mismatch with germline at one junction end may stem from a read error. Written as DNA, the CDR3 is TGTGCAAGCAGCTTAGAGCTACTAGCGGACTCCTACGAGCAGTACTTC. This sequence encodes CASSLELLADSYEQYF. The chain couples TRBV11-1 to TRBJ2-7; 8 nucleotides match TRBD2. The CDR3 totals 16 residues. The germline gives CDR1 SGHAT, CDR2 FQDESV (reference sequence).

As concerns this clonotype: One end of the junction is discordant with germline, which a read error may explain. This chain joins TRBV11-1 and TRBJ2-5, with a possible D match to TRBD2 (5 bases). CDR1 and CDR2 (germline): SGHAT, FQDESV (reference sequence). The CDR3 loop spans 13 amino acids. The CDR3 is CVSNLGSRQTQYF. DNA of the CDR3: TGTGTCAGCAACTTAGGGAGCCGTCAGACCCAGTACTTC.

A note on this clonotype: Mismatch with germline at one junction end may stem from a read error. The V and J genes are TRBV7-9 and TRBJ2-1, with D tentatively TRBD1 or TRBD2 (6 bases each). This CDR3 spans 17 amino acids. Germline CDR1 and CDR2: SEHNR and FQNEAQ (reference sequence). CDR3 bases: TGTGCCAGCAGGAGGGGGGCAAGTCGTAGCTCCCACAATGAGCAGTTCTTC. This sequence encodes CASRRGASRSSHNEQFF.

In the case of this clonotype: Given the absence of the conserved phenylalanine or tryptophan at the CDR3 end, a read error is likely. Because the CDR3's place on the DNA is in doubt, the DNA is left out and the CDR3 is given as listed by TCRdb. The CDR3 loop is CASSLAGWYERYL. This chain connects TRBV12-3 or TRBV12-4 to TRBJ2-7. The CDR3 has 13 residues if both end residues are counted.

This clonotype was counted many times. The DNA of the CDR3 is TGTGCCAGCAGCCAAGATCTGAAAGGGAACGAGCAGTACTTC. Translation gives CASSQDLKGNEQYF. The chain joins TRBV4-2 to TRBJ2-7; D ambiguous. Germline CDR1 LGHNA, CDR2 YNFKEQ. Trimming stripped 0 bases from V and 5 bases from J, with 11 bases between. The CDR3 contains 14 residues.

The sample holds one count of this clonotype. The CDR3 end shows no conserved phenylalanine or tryptophan, and so a read error is likely. This chain joins TRBV4-2 and TRBJ2-7; TRBD2 aligns across 8 bases. There are 14 residues in the CDR3. Germline V gene lookup returns CDR1 LGHNA and CDR2 YNFKEQ. The CDR3 DNA follows: TGTACCAGCAGCCGCAGCGGGAGTATCTACGAGCAGTACCTC. It encodes CTSSRSGSIYEQYL.

Points on this clonotype: It is likely a read error, because the conserved phenylalanine at the end of the CDR3 is missing. CDR3 sequence reads: CASSTRRREGDEQFL. For the CDR3, the DNA is TGTGCTAGCAGCACTCGGAGGCGGGAGGGTGATGAGCAGTTCTTA. The V gene is TRBV7-9, the J gene TRBJ2-1; 9 bases align to TRBD2. CDR1 and CDR2 (germline): SEHNR, FQNEAQ (reference sequence). This CDR3 is 15 amino acids long.

The chain has TRBV11-2 and TRBJ2-4; weak D call: TRBD2 (6 bases). The length of the CDR3 is 15 residues. Germline V lookup: CDR1 SGHAT, CDR2 FQNNGV. V was clipped by 2 bases and J by 16 bases, with 24 bases between them. CDR3 amino acids: CASSLMGGLYPRHYF. The CDR3, as DNA: TGTGCCAGCAGCTTAATGGGGGGTTTGTATCCAAGGCACTACTTC.

The chain combines TRBV7-9 with TRBJ1-4, with a possible D match to TRBD1 (5 bases). Trimming removed 6 bases from V and 0 bases from J, with 8 bases in between. This CDR3 comprises 14 residues. CDR1 is SEHNR, CDR2 FQNEAQ, per germline (reference sequence). The CDR3 DNA follows: TGTGCCAGCAGGCTGGGGGCAACTAATGAAAAACTGTTTTTT. This encodes CASRLGATNEKLFF.

V gene TRBV6-6 combines with J gene TRBJ2-1, with D unclear. This CDR3 region has 14 residues. Germline V gene lookup returns CDR1 MNHNY and CDR2 SVGAGI (reference sequence). Trimming pared 9 bases from V and 1 base from J, leaving 13 bases between. CDR3 in amino acids: CASQRIRSYNEQFF. The CDR3 DNA reads as TGTGCCAGTCAGAGGATTCGGTCCTACAATGAGCAGTTCTTC.